A single sample gave rise to the 8 T cell receptor beta chains below, sequenced in a study of T cell repertoires in cytomegalovirus infection. TCRdb re-called the reads through MiXCR, storing one row per CDR3 protein. The data show roughly 920,000 distinct CDR3 sequences, with about 33% seen just once and roughly 13% held by the top ten. Antigens of these TCRs are unknown. The material sequenced was cultured CD8+ T cells from PBMCs, taken from culture after CMV antigen stimulation. Receptors originate from a human donor in good health (CMV status not recorded). Some clones in this sample may be carry-over from other donors' samples.

This clonotype was picked up a small number of times. The J gene is TRBJ2-7, the V gene TRBV7-2; TRBD2 is a possible D gene (6 bases). Trimming stripped 1 base from V and 6 bases from J, with 13 bases between. CDR1 is SGHTA, CDR2 FQGNSA, per germline. The CDR3 consists of 14 residues. CDR3 sequence: CASSLGAGGGEQYV. DNA for the CDR3: TGTGCCAGCAGCTTAGGGGCCGGGGGTGGCGAGCAGTACGTC.

This clonotype came up many times. J is TRBJ2-1 and V is TRBV6-6; no definite D call. Trimming left V 5 bases short and J 8 bases short, with 13 bases between. CDR1 is MNHNY, CDR2 SVGAGI, per germline (reference sequence). This CDR3 spans 13 amino acids. CDR3 in amino acids: CASSRGDEDEQFF. The DNA for the CDR3 is TGTGCCAGCAGTCGCGGCGATGAGGATGAGCAGTTCTTC.

This clonotype was seen more than once but under ten times. CDR3 coding DNA: TGTGCCAGCAGTTACGATGGGAGGTCCTACAATGAGCAGTTCTTC. Encoded protein: CASSYDGRSYNEQFF. This rearrangement joins TRBV6-5 to TRBJ2-1; TRBD2 is a possible D gene (6 bases). V was trimmed by 2 bases and J by 1 base, leaving 9 bases between them. The germline CDR1 and CDR2 sequences are MNHEY and SVGAGI. CDR3 length: 15 residues.

V and J are TRBV7-2 and TRBJ1-1, with D unresolved. V gave up 4 bases and J gave up 4 bases, with 10 bases separating them. CDR1 is SGHTA and CDR2 is FQGNSA in the germline V gene. CDR3 length equals 13 residues. The CDR3 region has the DNA TGTGCCAGCAGCTCCTCCTATATCACTGAAGCTTTCTTT. Translating it yields CASSSSYITEAFF.

This clonotype came up a few times. This chain joins TRBV6-1 and TRBJ2-4, with D tentatively TRBD1 (5 bases). Germline values: CDR1 MNHNS, CDR2 SASEGT. This CDR3 region has 15 residues. Trimming left V 6 bases short and J 1 base short, with 13 bases between. The CDR3 here is CASRDIGVAKNIQYF. Written as DNA, the CDR3 is TGTGCCAGCAGGGACATAGGAGTCGCCAAAAACATTCAGTACTTC.

This clonotype was seen a few times. The V call is TRBV6-5, the J call TRBJ1-5, with D possibly TRBD1 on 6 matching bases. The CDR3 contains 14 residues. V dropped 5 bases and J dropped 6 bases, with 14 bases sitting between them. CDR1 and CDR2 (germline): MNHEY, SVGAGI. CDR3 sequence reads: CASSPDRMRQPQHF. Here the CDR3 DNA reads TGTGCCAGCAGTCCCGACAGGATGCGTCAGCCCCAGCATTTT.

This clonotype was picked up many times. The gene calls are TRBV7-8 and TRBJ2-5; D is perhaps TRBD2 (7 bases). V was clipped by 3 bases and J by 5 bases, with 22 bases between them. CDR3 length: 17 residues. Per the germline V gene, CDR1 is SGHVS and CDR2 is FQNEAQ. The CDR3 DNA reads as TGTGCCAGCAGCTTTGATTTTGAGGGGGGGCCGTTTGAGACCCAGTACTTC. Residues: CASSFDFEGGPFETQYF.

This rearrangement joins TRBV28 to TRBJ2-1; D tentatively reads TRBD1 or TRBD2 (6 bases each). Trimming stripped 4 bases from V and 1 base from J, with 11 bases between. This CDR3 has 15 residues. Germline V gene sequence: CDR1 MDHEN, CDR2 SYDVKM. This chain's CDR3 is CASSWGAHSYNEQFF. CDR3 nucleotide sequence: TGTGCCAGCAGTTGGGGGGCTCATTCCTACAATGAGCAGTTCTTC.